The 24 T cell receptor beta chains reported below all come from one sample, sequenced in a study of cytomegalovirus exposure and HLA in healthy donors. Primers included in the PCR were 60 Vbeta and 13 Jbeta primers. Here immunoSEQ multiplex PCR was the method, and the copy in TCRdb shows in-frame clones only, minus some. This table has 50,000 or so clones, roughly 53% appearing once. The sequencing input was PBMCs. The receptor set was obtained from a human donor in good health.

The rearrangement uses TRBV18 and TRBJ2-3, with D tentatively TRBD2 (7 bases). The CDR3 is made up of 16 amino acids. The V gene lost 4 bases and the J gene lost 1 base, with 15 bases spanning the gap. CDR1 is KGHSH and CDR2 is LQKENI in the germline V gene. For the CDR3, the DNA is TGTGCCAGCTCACAGGGGGTCCTAGCGGGCACAGATACGCAGTATTTT. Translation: CASSQGVLAGTDTQYF.

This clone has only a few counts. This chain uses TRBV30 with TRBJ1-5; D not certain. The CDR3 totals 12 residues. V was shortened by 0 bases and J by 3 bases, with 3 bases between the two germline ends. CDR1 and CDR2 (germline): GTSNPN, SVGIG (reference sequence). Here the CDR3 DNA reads TGTGCCTGGAGTGTATACAATCAGCCCCAGCATTTT. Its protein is CAWSVYNQPQHF. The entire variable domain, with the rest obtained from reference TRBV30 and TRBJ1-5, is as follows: SQTIHQWPATLVQPVGSPLSLECTVEGTSNPNLYWYRQAAGRGLQLLFYSVGIGQISSEVPQNLSASRPQDRQFILSSKKLLLSDSGFYLCAWSVYNQPQHFGDGTRLSIL.

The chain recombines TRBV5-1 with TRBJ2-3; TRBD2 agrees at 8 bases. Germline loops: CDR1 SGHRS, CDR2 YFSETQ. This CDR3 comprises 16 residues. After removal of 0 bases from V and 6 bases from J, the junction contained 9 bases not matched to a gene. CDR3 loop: CASSLVLGGVKDTQYF. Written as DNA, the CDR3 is TGCGCCAGCAGCTTGGTACTCGGGGGGGTGAAGGATACGCAGTATTTT.

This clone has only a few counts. Here the CDR3 DNA reads TGTGCCAGCAGTGACTCGATACTAGCGGGCACAGATACGCAGTATTTT. Translated: CASSDSILAGTDTQYF. The V call is TRBV6-4, the J call TRBJ2-3; the match to TRBD2 covers 8 bases. The V gene end was trimmed by 0 bases and the J gene end by 1 base; junction bases not matched to a gene: 3. The CDR3 consists of 16 residues. CDR1 is MRHNA and CDR2 is SNTAGT in the germline V gene.

The CDR3 DNA is TGTGCCAGCAGCTTAGCGGTGAGGGATACGCAGTATTTT. Amino acid sequence: CASSLAVRDTQYF. The V call is TRBV7-6, the J call TRBJ2-3, with D hard to call. The V gene lost 0 bases and the J gene lost 6 bases, with 7 bases spanning the gap. There are 13 residues in the CDR3. Germline V gene data show CDR1 as SGHVS and CDR2 as FNYEAQ.

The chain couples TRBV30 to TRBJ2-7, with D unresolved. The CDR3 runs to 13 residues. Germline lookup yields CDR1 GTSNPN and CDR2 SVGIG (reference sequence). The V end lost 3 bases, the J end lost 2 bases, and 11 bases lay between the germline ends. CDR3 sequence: CAWRSMAPYEQYF. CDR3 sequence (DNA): TGTGCCTGGAGGTCCATGGCCCCCTACGAGCAGTACTTC.

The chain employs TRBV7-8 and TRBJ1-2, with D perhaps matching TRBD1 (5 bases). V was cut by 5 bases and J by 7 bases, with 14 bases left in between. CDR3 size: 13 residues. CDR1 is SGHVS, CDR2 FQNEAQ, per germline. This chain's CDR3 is CASSRGGAGGYTF. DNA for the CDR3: TGTGCCAGCAGCAGGGGAGGTGCGGGTGGCTACACCTTC.

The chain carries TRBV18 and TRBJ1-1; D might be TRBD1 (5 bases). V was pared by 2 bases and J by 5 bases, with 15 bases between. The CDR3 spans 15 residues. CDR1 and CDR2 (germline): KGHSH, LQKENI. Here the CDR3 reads CASSPDQGLGTEAFF. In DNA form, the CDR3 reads TGTGCCAGCTCACCAGATCAGGGTTTGGGTACTGAAGCTTTCTTT.

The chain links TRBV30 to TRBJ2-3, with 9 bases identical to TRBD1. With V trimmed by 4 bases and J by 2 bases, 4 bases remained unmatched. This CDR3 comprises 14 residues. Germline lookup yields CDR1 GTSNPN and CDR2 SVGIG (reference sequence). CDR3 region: CAWKTGGYTDTQYF. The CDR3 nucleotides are TGTGCCTGGAAGACAGGGGGTTACACAGATACGCAGTATTTT.

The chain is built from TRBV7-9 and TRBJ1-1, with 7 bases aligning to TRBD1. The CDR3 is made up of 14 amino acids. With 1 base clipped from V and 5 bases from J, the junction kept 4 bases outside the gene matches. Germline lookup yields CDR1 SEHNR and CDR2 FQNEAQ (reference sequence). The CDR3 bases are TGTGCCAGCAGCTTAGGACAGGGAGAGACTGAAGCTTTCTTT. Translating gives CASSLGQGETEAFF. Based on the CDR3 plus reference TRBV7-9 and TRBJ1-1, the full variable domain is DTGVSQNPRHKITKRGQNVTFRCDPISEHNRLYWYRQTLGQGPEFLTYFQNEAQLEKSRLLSDRFSAERPKGSFSTLEIQRTEQGDSAMYLCASSLGQGETEAFFGQGTRLTVV.

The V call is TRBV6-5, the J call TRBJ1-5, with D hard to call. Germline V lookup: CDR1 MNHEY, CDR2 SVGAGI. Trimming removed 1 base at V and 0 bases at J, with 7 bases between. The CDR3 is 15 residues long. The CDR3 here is CASSYYRDSNQPQHF. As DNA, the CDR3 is TGTGCCAGCAGTTACTACAGAGATAGCAATCAGCCCCAGCATTTT.

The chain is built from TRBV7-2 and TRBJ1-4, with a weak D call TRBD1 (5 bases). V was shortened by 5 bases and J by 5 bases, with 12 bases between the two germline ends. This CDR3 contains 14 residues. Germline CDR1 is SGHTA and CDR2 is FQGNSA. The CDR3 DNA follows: TGTGCCAGCAGCGTAGGGACTCAGAATGAAAAACTGTTTTTT. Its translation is CASSVGTQNEKLFF.

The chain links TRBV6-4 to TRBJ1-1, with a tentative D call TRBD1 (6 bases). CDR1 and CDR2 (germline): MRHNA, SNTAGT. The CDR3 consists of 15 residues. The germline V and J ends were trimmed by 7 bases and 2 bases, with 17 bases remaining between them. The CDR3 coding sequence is TGTGCCAGCAAACGTGAGGCAGGGGAAAACACTGAAGCTTTCTTT. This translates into CASKREAGENTEAFF.

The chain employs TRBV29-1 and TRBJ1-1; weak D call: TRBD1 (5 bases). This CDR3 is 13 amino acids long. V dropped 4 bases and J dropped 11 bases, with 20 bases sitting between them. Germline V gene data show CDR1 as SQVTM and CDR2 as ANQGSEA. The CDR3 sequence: CSVAQGQAFWAFF. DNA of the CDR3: TGCAGCGTTGCCCAGGGTCAGGCTTTTTGGGCTTTCTTT. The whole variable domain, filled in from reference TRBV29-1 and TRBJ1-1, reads SAVISQKPSRDICQRGTSLTIQCQVDSQVTMMFWYRQQPGQSLTLIATANQGSEATYESGFVIDKFPISRPNLTFSTLTVSNMSPEDSSIYLCSVAQGQAFWAFFGQGTRLTVV.

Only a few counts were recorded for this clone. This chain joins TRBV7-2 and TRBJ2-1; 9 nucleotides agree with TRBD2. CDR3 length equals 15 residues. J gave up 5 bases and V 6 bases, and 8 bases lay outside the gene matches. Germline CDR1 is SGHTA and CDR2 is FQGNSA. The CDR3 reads CASSPRGGSHNEQFF. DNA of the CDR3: TGTGCCAGCAGTCCGCGGGGGGGCAGCCACAATGAGCAGTTCTTC. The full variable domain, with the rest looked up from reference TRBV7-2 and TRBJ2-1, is GAGVSQSPSNKVTEKGKDVELRCDPISGHTALYWYRQSLGQGLEFLIYFQGNSAPDKSGLPSDRFSAERTGGSVSTLTIQRTQQEDSAVYLCASSPRGGSHNEQFFGPGTRLTVL.

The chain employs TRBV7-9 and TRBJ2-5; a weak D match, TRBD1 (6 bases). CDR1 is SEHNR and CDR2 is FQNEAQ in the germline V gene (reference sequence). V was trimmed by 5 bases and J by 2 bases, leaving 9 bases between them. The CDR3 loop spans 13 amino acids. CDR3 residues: CASSRQVQETQYF. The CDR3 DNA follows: TGTGCCAGCAGCCGACAGGTTCAAGAGACCCAGTACTTC.

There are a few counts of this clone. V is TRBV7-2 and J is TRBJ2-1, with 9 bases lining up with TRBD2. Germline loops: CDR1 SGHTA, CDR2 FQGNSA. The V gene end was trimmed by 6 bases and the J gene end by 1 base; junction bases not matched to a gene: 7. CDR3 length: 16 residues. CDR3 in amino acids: CASRVAGGFSYNEQFF. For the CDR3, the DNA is TGTGCCAGCAGAGTTGCGGGGGGGTTTTCCTACAATGAGCAGTTCTTC.

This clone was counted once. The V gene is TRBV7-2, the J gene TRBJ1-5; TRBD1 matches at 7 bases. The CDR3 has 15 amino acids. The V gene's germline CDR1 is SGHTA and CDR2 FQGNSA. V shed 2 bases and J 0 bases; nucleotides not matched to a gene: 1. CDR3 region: CASSLNRGSNQPQHF. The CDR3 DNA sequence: TGTGCCAGCAGCTTAAACAGGGGTAGCAATCAGCCCCAGCATTTT.

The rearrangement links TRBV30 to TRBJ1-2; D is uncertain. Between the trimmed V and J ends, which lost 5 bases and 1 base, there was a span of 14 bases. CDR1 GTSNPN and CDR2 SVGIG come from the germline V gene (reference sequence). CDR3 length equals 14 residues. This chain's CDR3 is CAWGEAGGNYGYTF. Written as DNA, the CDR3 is TGTGCCTGGGGGGAGGCAGGCGGTAACTATGGCTACACCTTC.

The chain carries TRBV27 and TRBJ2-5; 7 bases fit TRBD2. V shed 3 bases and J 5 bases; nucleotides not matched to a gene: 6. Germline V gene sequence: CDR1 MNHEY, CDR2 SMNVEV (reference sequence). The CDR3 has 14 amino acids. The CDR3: CASSFAGRMETQYF. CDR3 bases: TGTGCCAGCAGTTTCGCCGGGAGGATGGAGACCCAGTACTTC.

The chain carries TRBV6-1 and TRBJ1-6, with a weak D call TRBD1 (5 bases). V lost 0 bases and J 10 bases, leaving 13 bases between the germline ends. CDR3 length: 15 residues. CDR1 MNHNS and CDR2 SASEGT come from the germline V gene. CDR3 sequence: CASSEAGQVNSPLHF. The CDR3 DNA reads TGTGCCAGCAGTGAAGCGGGGCAAGTTAACTCACCCCTCCACTTT.

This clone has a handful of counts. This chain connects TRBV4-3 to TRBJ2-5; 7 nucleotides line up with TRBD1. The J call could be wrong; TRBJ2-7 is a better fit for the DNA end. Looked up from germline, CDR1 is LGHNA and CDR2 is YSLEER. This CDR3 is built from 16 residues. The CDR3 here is CASSQEDRAYSYEQYF. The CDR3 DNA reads TGCGCCAGCAGCCAAGAAGACAGGGCCTACTCCTACGAGCAGTACTTC.

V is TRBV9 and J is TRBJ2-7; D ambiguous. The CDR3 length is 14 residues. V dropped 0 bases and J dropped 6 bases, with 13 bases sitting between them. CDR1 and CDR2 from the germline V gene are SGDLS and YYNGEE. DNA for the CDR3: TGTGCCAGCAGCGTAGGGTTACCTCCCAGCGAGCAGTACTTC. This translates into CASSVGLPPSEQYF. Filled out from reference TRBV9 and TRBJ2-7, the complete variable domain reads DSGVTQTPKHLITATGQRVTLRCSPRSGDLSVYWYQQSLDQGLQFLIQYYNGEERAKGNILERFSAQQFPDLHSELNLSSLELGDSALYFCASSVGLPPSEQYFGPGTRLTVT.

Here the CDR3 reads CASSQGRGSGNTIYF. In DNA form, the CDR3 reads TGCGCCAGCAGCCAGGGCAGGGGCTCGGGAAACACCATATATTTT. The V and J genes are TRBV4-1 and TRBJ1-3; weak D call: TRBD1 (6 bases). Between the trimmed V and J ends, which lost 3 bases and 4 bases, there was a span of 13 bases. Germline CDR1 MGHRA, CDR2 YSYEKL. The CDR3 totals 15 residues.